Listed here are 28 T cell receptor beta chains from one sample, sequenced in a study of technical replicates of blood from a handful of donors. Method: immunoSEQ multiplex PCR; TCRdb's copy keeps in-frame clones and lacks some. The data contain approximately 87,000 clones, approximately 92% of them singletons. Specimen: T cells isolated from PBMCs. The receptors were gathered from a human donor in good health. Some clones in this sample may be carry-over from other donors' samples.

V gene TRBV27 combines with J gene TRBJ2-7; 9 bases fit TRBD2. In germline, CDR1 is MNHEY, CDR2 SMNVEV (reference sequence). The V and J ends lost 6 bases and 0 bases, in that order; junction bases with no gene match: 6. The CDR3 contains 15 residues. For the CDR3, the DNA is TGTGCCAGCAGAAACCTAGCGGGGAACTCCTACGAGCAGTACTTC. Protein sequence: CASRNLAGNSYEQYF.

This chain connects TRBV19 to TRBJ1-5, with D possibly being TRBD1 (6 bases). CDR1 and CDR2 (germline): LNHDA, SQIVND (reference sequence). V dropped 5 bases and J dropped 6 bases, with 17 bases sitting between them. This CDR3 spans 15 amino acids. CDR3 DNA sequence: TGTGCCAGTAGTTTCGGGACACCGGGCACTCAGCCCCAGCATTTT. Protein: CASSFGTPGTQPQHF.

The genes are TRBV27 and TRBJ2-5; D is perhaps TRBD1 (6 bases). Germline V CDR1 and CDR2: MNHEY, SMNVEV (reference sequence). The CDR3 consists of 15 residues. The V end lost 4 bases, the J end lost 5 bases, and 17 bases lay between the germline ends. The CDR3: CASSYGLGAGETQYF. CDR3 in DNA: TGTGCCAGCAGTTACGGCTTGGGGGCTGGGGAGACCCAGTACTTC.

The chain has TRBV30 and TRBJ2-1; possible D gene TRBD2, 6 bases. The V gene lost 0 bases and the J gene lost 8 bases, with 11 bases spanning the gap. There are 13 residues in the CDR3. Per germline, CDR1 GTSNPN and CDR2 SVGIG (reference sequence). The CDR3 spells CAWSVEERDEQFF. The CDR3, as DNA: TGTGCCTGGAGTGTAGAGGAGCGGGATGAGCAGTTCTTC.

This sequence joins TRBV11-2 and TRBJ2-5; 8 bases fit TRBD2. Trimming at V came to 5 bases and at J to 7 bases, leaving 15 bases not matched to a gene. The length of the CDR3 is 16 residues. Germline CDR1 reads SGHAT; CDR2 reads FQNNGV. The CDR3 reads CASSPRGAGVQWTQYF. CDR3 sequence (DNA): TGTGCCAGCAGCCCAAGAGGAGCGGGAGTTCAGTGGACCCAGTACTTC.

The rearrangement links TRBV27 to TRBJ2-7; 8 bases line up with TRBD1. J lost 2 bases, V lost 5 bases, and 5 bases had no gene match. CDR1 is MNHEY, CDR2 SMNVEV, per germline (reference sequence). The CDR3 totals 14 residues. The CDR3 loop reads CASSLSGQAYEQYF. The CDR3 DNA reads as TGTGCCAGCAGTCTGTCGGGACAGGCCTACGAGCAGTACTTC.

This clone was counted a single time. The chain joins TRBV6-5 to TRBJ2-7; 12 bases fit TRBD2. Germline CDR1 is MNHEY and CDR2 is SVGAGI. V shed 7 bases and J 2 bases; nucleotides not matched to a gene: 6. CDR3 size: 15 residues. CDR3 coding DNA: TGTGCCAGCACCTGGACTAGCGGGATCCCCTACGAGCAGTACTTC. Its translation is CASTWTSGIPYEQYF.

This sequence joins TRBV19 and TRBJ2-7, with 11 bases that match TRBD1. CDR1 and CDR2 from the germline V gene are LNHDA and SQIVND (reference sequence). Trimming removed 5 bases from V and 7 bases from J; junction bases left unmatched: 10. The CDR3 contains 15 residues. CDR3 loop: CASSYFGQGAGEQYF. The CDR3 region has the DNA TGTGCCAGTAGTTATTTCGGACAGGGGGCAGGAGAGCAGTACTTC.

This chain links TRBV4-1 with TRBJ1-5, with TRBD1 matching 10 bases. V dropped 2 bases and J dropped 7; count of bases not matched to a gene: 8. The germline gives CDR1 MGHRA, CDR2 YSYEKL. CDR3 length equals 16 residues. The DNA of the CDR3 is TGCGCCAGCAGCCAATCTATGGACAGGGGGTGGCAGCCCCAGCATTTT. Translated: CASSQSMDRGWQPQHF.

The chain couples TRBV7-2 to TRBJ2-7; TRBD2 is a possible D gene (5 bases). V was pared by 8 bases and J by 2 bases, with 10 bases between. The CDR3 has 12 residues. Germline loops: CDR1 SGHTA, CDR2 FQGNSA. This chain's CDR3 is CASEGRTYEQYF. The CDR3 DNA follows: TGTGCCAGCGAGGGCAGGACCTACGAGCAGTACTTC.

The CDR3 DNA sequence: TGTGCCAGCAGTTACAGTACAGACTATGGCTACACCTTC. The encoded protein is CASSYSTDYGYTF. The V call is TRBV6-5, the J call TRBJ1-2; D uncertain. The CDR3 consists of 13 residues. V lost 2 bases and J 3 bases, leaving 7 bases between the germline ends. Germline CDR1 reads MNHEY; CDR2 reads SVGAGI.

This clone has a single count. The chain uses TRBV4-2 and TRBJ2-7, with 7 bases matching TRBD2. The CDR3 loop spans 15 amino acids. CDR1 and CDR2 (germline): LGHNA, YNFKEQ. With 0 bases clipped from V and 4 bases from J, the junction kept 6 bases outside the gene matches. The CDR3 protein is CASSQDTGTIYEQYF. DNA for the CDR3: TGTGCCAGCAGCCAAGATACGGGGACTATTTACGAGCAGTACTTC.

V usage is TRBV5-6 and J usage is TRBJ2-2; 13 nucleotides agree with TRBD2. This CDR3 is 16 amino acids long. CDR1 is SGHDT and CDR2 is YYEEEE in the germline V gene. J lost 5 bases, V lost 5 bases, and 6 bases had no gene match. The CDR3 protein is CASRLGLAGDTGELFF. The CDR3 nucleotides read TGTGCCAGCAGATTAGGACTAGCGGGAGATACCGGGGAGCTGTTTTTT.

This clone appeared once. The V gene is TRBV7-9, the J gene TRBJ1-3; no definite D call. Germline V gene lookup returns CDR1 SEHNR and CDR2 FQNEAQ (reference sequence). This CDR3 comprises 17 residues. V was shortened by 1 base and J by 2 bases, with 15 bases between the two germline ends. In DNA, the CDR3 is TGTGCCAGCAGCTTAGTCGAGGGAGTGGGCGCTGGAAACACCATATATTTT. It yields the protein CASSLVEGVGAGNTIYF.

The V gene is TRBV5-1, the J gene TRBJ2-7; D is perhaps TRBD2 (6 bases). The CDR3 contains 14 residues. V lost 1 base, J lost 3 bases, and 11 bases lay in between. Germline V lookup: CDR1 SGHRS, CDR2 YFSETQ. The CDR3 loop reads CASSLRGIGYEQYF. The CDR3 bases are TGCGCCAGCAGCTTGCGGGGGATTGGCTACGAGCAGTACTTC.

The V and J genes are TRBV9 and TRBJ2-2; 11 nucleotides agree with TRBD2. This CDR3 is built from 15 residues. The V segment lost 3 bases and the J segment 3 bases; nucleotides outside the gene matches: 1. CDR1 SGDLS and CDR2 YYNGEE come from the germline V gene. CDR3 sequence (DNA): TGTGCCAGCAGCGAACTAGCGGGAGACACCGGGGAGCTGTTTTTT. This encodes CASSELAGDTGELFF.

V and J are TRBV19 and TRBJ1-1; TRBD1 matches 8 bases. V lost 3 bases and J lost 0; bases outside the gene matches: 3. The germline V gene encodes CDR1 LNHDA and CDR2 SQIVND (reference sequence). The CDR3 consists of 15 residues. This CDR3 is CASSMDRAMNTEAFF. CDR3 nucleotide sequence: TGTGCCAGTAGTATGGACAGGGCCATGAACACTGAAGCTTTCTTT.

As concerns this clone: This sample also contains other DNA sequences that code for the same CDR3. The chain links TRBV4-2 to TRBJ2-2; unclear D gene. Germline assignment: CDR1 LGHNA and CDR2 YNFKEQ. The CDR3 totals 13 residues. Trimming left V 1 base short and J 4 bases short, with 4 bases between. CDR3: CASSQGLTGELFF. CDR3 DNA: TGTGCCAGCAGCCAAGGGCTCACCGGGGAGCTGTTTTTT.

This chain connects TRBV5-1 to TRBJ2-3; 11 bases agree with TRBD2. V dropped 0 bases and J dropped 4; count of bases not matched to a gene: 7. The CDR3 consists of 17 residues. Germline CDR1 and CDR2: SGHRS and YFSETQ. Written as DNA, the CDR3 is TGCGCCAGCAGCTTGGCAGGGGCTAGCGGGAGGTCAGATACGCAGTATTTT. Its translation: CASSLAGASGRSDTQYF.

This chain links TRBV7-8 with TRBJ2-1; 12 nucleotides agree with TRBD1. The CDR3 runs 15 residues. V shed 5 bases, J shed 7 bases, and the junction held 6 bases outside the gene matches. CDR1 and CDR2 (germline): SGHVS, FQNEAQ. The CDR3 protein is CASSPGQGAVNEQFF. Here the CDR3 DNA reads TGTGCCAGCAGCCCGGGACAGGGGGCCGTGAATGAGCAGTTCTTC. Variable domain in full (rest from reference TRBV7-8 and TRBJ2-1): GAGVSQSPRYKVAKRGQDVALRCDPISGHVSLFWYQQALGQGPEFLTYFQNEAQLDKSGLPSDRFFAERPEGSVSTLKIQRTQQEDSAVYLCASSPGQGAVNEQFFGPGTRLTVL.

About this clone: Sequence at one end of the junction differs from germline and may be a read error. Here the CDR3 DNA reads TGTGCTAGCAGCTTCTCGAGCCACGAGACCCAGTACTTC. Amino acid sequence: CASSFSSHETQYF. J is TRBJ2-5 and V is TRBV7-7; D is unclear. The CDR3 runs 13 residues. In germline, CDR1 is SSHAT, CDR2 FNYEAQ (reference sequence).

The V and J genes are TRBV27 and TRBJ2-1; TRBD2 matches 11 bases. The V and J ends lost 5 bases and 10 bases, in that order; junction bases with no gene match: 16. CDR3 length: 17 residues. Germline V gives CDR1 MNHEY, CDR2 SMNVEV (reference sequence). The CDR3 sequence: CASSTLAGGLSFWEQFF. The CDR3 DNA is TGTGCCAGCAGTACGCTAGCGGGAGGCTTATCATTCTGGGAGCAGTTCTTC.

This chain joins TRBV9 and TRBJ2-7; D ambiguous. V lost 0 bases, J lost 0 bases, and 4 bases lay in between. This CDR3 spans 13 amino acids. Germline V lookup: CDR1 SGDLS, CDR2 YYNGEE. The DNA of the CDR3 is TGTGCCAGCAGCGTAGAGAGCTCCTACGAGCAGTACTTC. It is translated as CASSVESSYEQYF.

This clone was counted a few times. This chain uses TRBV30 with TRBJ1-1; TRBD1 agrees at 8 bases. Germline CDR1 GTSNPN, CDR2 SVGIG (reference sequence). This CDR3 region has 13 residues. V shed 3 bases, J shed 4 bases, and the junction held 4 bases outside the gene matches. CDR3 in amino acids: CAWSPDRGTEAFF. CDR3 in DNA: TGTGCCTGGAGCCCCGACAGGGGCACTGAAGCTTTCTTT.

This clone was picked up one time. The chain links TRBV19 to TRBJ2-3; 11 bases are a match to TRBD2. The germline gives CDR1 LNHDA, CDR2 SQIVND (reference sequence). Losses at the gene ends were 4 bases for V and 6 bases for J; bases not matched to a gene: 3. The CDR3 runs 14 residues. This CDR3 is CASSSLAGGDTQYF. Here the CDR3 DNA reads TGTGCCAGTAGTAGTTTAGCGGGAGGGGATACGCAGTATTTT.

This chain connects TRBV4-1 to TRBJ2-7, with D perhaps TRBD1 (7 bases). Germline CDR1 reads MGHRA; CDR2 reads YSYEKL. Trimming cost V 6 bases and J 6 bases, with 21 bases left between them. The CDR3 consists of 15 residues. This CDR3 is CASSPTGTLRGEQYF. CDR3 coding DNA: TGCGCCAGCAGTCCGACAGGGACTTTAAGGGGCGAGCAGTACTTC.

J is TRBJ2-7 and V is TRBV25-1; 8 nucleotides agree with TRBD2. The CDR3 length is 15 residues. V lost 8 bases, J lost 0 bases, and 9 bases stayed unmatched. CDR1 is MGHDK, CDR2 SYGVNS, per germline. The CDR3 bases are TGTGCCAGCTCGGCTATTAGCGGGAACTCCTACGAGCAGTACTTC. Amino acid sequence: CASSAISGNSYEQYF.

V is TRBV11-3 and J is TRBJ2-5; 9 nucleotides agree with TRBD1. This CDR3 is 15 amino acids long. The J segment lost 5 bases and the V segment lost 2 bases, leaving 6 bases of the junction unmatched. Germline CDR1 and CDR2: SGHNT and YENEEA. CDR3 bases: TGTGCCAGCAGCTTAAGACAGGGGGTCGGGGAGACCCAGTACTTC. It specifies CASSLRQGVGETQYF.